This T cell receptor (beta chain) came from a study of cytotoxic CD8 clonotypes in ibrutinib-treated CLL. Study-level information: Response sampling occurred after a median approximately eleven months of treatment (range 6 to 36).

Study-level results: Patients with sustained remission and those progressing were sampled at differing times.

Trimming removed 6 bases from V and 6 bases from J, with 11 bases in between. In germline, CDR1 is SGHVS, CDR2 FQNEAQ. The CDR3 extends over 12 amino acids. Deep sequencing aimed at 1 in 200,000 to 1 in 1 million T cells' resolution. The protocol was immunoSEQ multiplex PCR, while the TCRdb copy is restricted to in-frame clones and leaves out a portion. This table has over 65,000 clones, around two thirds appearing once. A few counts support this clone. The antigen remains undetermined. TCR beta library input comprised around 2 micrograms of genomic DNA from cryopreserved PBMCs. This sample comprised PBMCs, obtained after 12 months of ibrutinib treatment. The receptor was derived from a human donor with chronic lymphocytic leukemia. The gene calls are TRBV7-8 and TRBJ1-2, with unresolved D. The chain's CDR3 is CASSPSLDGYTF. In nucleotides, the CDR3 is TGTGCCAGCAGTCCATCTTTGGATGGCTACACCTTC.